Presented here are 4 T cell receptor beta chains from one specimen sequenced in a study of cytomegalovirus exposure and HLA in healthy donors. The PCR had 60 Vbeta and 13 Jbeta primers. Some clones are missing from TCRdb's copy, which holds only in-frame ones; the method was immunoSEQ multiplex PCR. The sample includes about 140,000 clones, around 78% of them seen just once. Sequenced input: PBMCs. The receptors shown here come from a male donor in good health and CMV-seronegative.

The J gene is TRBJ2-3, the V gene TRBV5-4; tentative D call: TRBD2 (6 bases). Between the trimmed V and J ends, which lost 7 bases and 0 bases, there was a span of 24 bases. Germline lookup yields CDR1 SGHNT and CDR2 YYREEE (reference sequence). The CDR3 is made up of 18 amino acids. The CDR3 sequence is CASLSRGGSGQSTDTQYF. In DNA, the CDR3 is TGTGCCAGCCTTTCGCGGGGTGGGAGCGGCCAGAGCACAGATACGCAGTATTTT.

This sequence joins TRBV10-3 and TRBJ2-3, with 7 bases aligning to TRBD2. With 8 bases clipped from V and 0 bases from J, the junction kept 5 bases outside the gene matches. Germline CDR1 ENHRY, CDR2 SYGVKD. The CDR3 is made up of 14 amino acids. CDR3 nucleotides: TGTGCCATCGCGGGAGTTACTAGCACAGATACGCAGTATTTT. Amino acid sequence: CAIAGVTSTDTQYF.

Note on this clone: Germline is not matched at one junction end, which may reflect a read error. The rearrangement uses TRBV7-9 and TRBJ1-3, with TRBD1 matching over 8 bases. This CDR3 has 15 residues. Germline CDR1 reads SEHNR; CDR2 reads FQNEAQ (reference sequence). The CDR3 is CSSSTGTGSGNTIYF. CDR3 nucleotide sequence: TGTTCCAGCAGCACCGGGACAGGCTCTGGAAACACCATATATTTT.

V and J are TRBV9 and TRBJ1-1; D gene ambiguous. This CDR3 spans 11 amino acids. The germline CDR1 and CDR2 sequences are SGDLS and YYNGEE. Trimming took 6 bases from V and 6 from J, leaving 9 bases between them. This CDR3 reads CASTTVPEAFF. DNA for the CDR3: TGTGCCAGCACAACGGTTCCTGAAGCTTTCTTT.